Listed below are T cell receptor beta chains from one sample, sequenced in a study of control samples from healthy donors and cancer patients. Sequenced by immunoSEQ multiplex PCR; TCRdb stores in-frame clones only, minus some. The repertoire holds 100,000 to 150,000 clones, with roughly 90% as singletons. Material: blood. All receptors come from a man younger than 30 in good health. Each CDR3 is given with its conserved first and last residue. D genes are given only for firm matches. Expanded clones are given a class, and other clones once, few, many or no size at all.

v_gene	abundance	j_gene	d_gene	CDR3aa	CDR3nt
TRBV19	-	TRBJ2-1	-	CASSSRARPSDEQFF	TGTGCCAGTAGTTCCCGGGCCAGGCCCTCCGATGAGCAGTTCTTC
TRBV9	-	TRBJ2-1	-	CASSGQSSYNEQFF	TGTGCCAGCAGCGGTCAGAGCTCCTACAATGAGCAGTTCTTC
TRBV6-5	-	TRBJ2-7	-	CASTLPGGVGGEQYF	TGTGCCAGCACCCTTCCGGGGGGCGTAGGAGGCGAGCAGTACTTC
TRBV7-3	-	TRBJ2-3	TRBD1	CASSLRGQPRDTQYF	TGTGCCAGCAGCTTACGGGGACAGCCTAGAGATACGCAGTATTTT
TRBV15	-	TRBJ2-1	TRBD2	CATSRNSGDYNEQFF	TGTGCCACCAGCCGAAATAGCGGGGATTACAATGAGCAGTTCTTC
TRBV4-2	once	TRBJ1-4	-	CASSPEGGGGLGKLFF	TGTGCCAGCAGCCCAGAAGGAGGGGGGGGACTCGGAAAACTGTTTTTT
TRBV6-5	-	TRBJ1-2	TRBD1	CASSPTGGLEGYTF	TGTGCCAGCAGTCCGACAGGGGGCTTAGAGGGCTACACCTTC
TRBV14	-	TRBJ2-6	TRBD1	CASSQVVGGRSGANVLTF	TGTGCCAGCAGCCAAGTTGTAGGGGGCCGCTCTGGGGCCAACGTCCTGACTTTC
TRBV18	-	TRBJ2-3	-	CASSPQADTQYF	TGTGCCAGCTCACCTCAGGCGGATACGCAGTATTTT
TRBV7-2	-	TRBJ1-2	TRBD1	CASSTGGYYGYTF	TGTGCCAGCAGCACAGGGGGCTACTATGGCTACACCTTC
TRBV13	-	TRBJ2-5	TRBD2	CASSLIGLAGKETQYF	TGTGCCAGCAGTCTGATCGGACTAGCGGGAAAAGAGACCCAGTACTTC
TRBV10-3	-	TRBJ2-1	-	CAISESTDQQFF	TGTGCCATCAGTGAGTCTACGGATCAGCAGTTCTTC
TRBV24-1	-	TRBJ1-4	-	CATSILRVFF	TGTGCCACCTCCATCTTGAGGGTGTTTTTT
TRBV7-9	once	TRBJ2-5	TRBD2	CASSLAGAGGPETQYF	TGTGCCAGCAGCTTGGCGGGGGCGGGAGGGCCGGAGACCCAGTACTTC
TRBV6-4	-	TRBJ2-1	TRBD2	CASSDSGGGGYNEQFF	TGTGCCAGCAGTGACTCTGGCGGGGGAGGCTACAATGAGCAGTTCTTC
TRBV20-1	-	TRBJ2-1	TRBD2	CSPNTSGEQFF	TGCAGTCCAAACACTAGCGGAGAGCAGTTCTTC
TRBV5-5	-	TRBJ2-2	TRBD2	CASAGREVDRGELFF	TGTGCCAGCGCCGGGCGGGAGGTGGATCGGGGGGAGCTGTTTTTT
TRBV28	-	TRBJ1-1	-	CASSSTLRYNMNTEAFF	TGTGCCAGCAGTTCTACTCTCAGGTACAACATGAACACTGAAGCTTTCTTT
TRBV30	-	TRBJ1-1	-	CAWRKMNTEAFF	TGTGCCTGGAGGAAAATGAACACTGAAGCTTTCTTT
TRBV4-1	-	TRBJ1-6	-	CASRVQSGPLHF	TGCGCCAGCCGGGTCCAATCGGGACCCCTCCACTTT
TRBV20-1	-	TRBJ1-6	-	CSASNALNNSPLHF	TGCAGTGCTAGTAATGCGCTAAATAATTCACCCCTCCACTTT
TRBV6-6	-	TRBJ2-1	-	CASSYLGIREFF	TGTGCCAGCAGTTACCTGGGGATTAGGGAGTTCTTC
TRBV5-6	-	TRBJ1-2	TRBD1	CASSFGQGARGYTF	TGTGCCAGCAGCTTTGGCCAGGGGGCTCGTGGCTACACCTTC
TRBV2	once	TRBJ2-2	-	CASSVGGSGELFF	TGTGCCAGCAGTGTAGGAGGGTCCGGGGAGCTGTTTTTT
TRBV30	-	TRBJ2-7	-	CAWSDHQDIHSYEQYF	TGTGCCTGGAGCGACCACCAAGACATTCACTCCTACGAGCAGTACTTC
TRBV5-1	-	TRBJ1-1	-	CATSAFGQHTEAFF	TGCGCCACAAGCGCTTTTGGACAGCACACTGAAGCTTTCTTT
TRBV28	-	TRBJ1-1	-	CASSTQTAMNTEAFF	TGTGCCAGCAGTACACAGACCGCGATGAACACTGAAGCTTTCTTT
TRBV7-2	-	TRBJ1-4	-	CASSSRTDVNEKLFF	TGTGCCAGCAGCTCCCGGACAGACGTTAATGAAAAACTGTTTTTT
TRBV6-6	-	TRBJ1-1	-	CASSEQGNTEAFF	TGTGCCAGCAGCGAACAGGGGAACACTGAAGCTTTCTTT
TRBV28	-	TRBJ2-5	-	CASSRTRETQYF	TGTGCCAGCAGTCGCACTCGGGAGACCCAGTACTTC
TRBV28	-	TRBJ1-4	TRBD1	CASSSGGGPNEKLFF	TGTGCCAGCAGCAGCGGAGGGGGCCCTAATGAAAAACTGTTTTTT
TRBV2	-	TRBJ1-6	-	CASSDLTGPFDSPLHF	TGTGCCAGCAGTGACTTGACAGGCCCCTTTGATTCACCCCTCCACTTT
TRBV18	-	TRBJ2-3	TRBD2	CASSSTGTSGGTDTQYF	TGTGCCAGCTCATCGACCGGGACTAGCGGGGGCACAGATACGCAGTATTTT
TRBV27	-	TRBJ1-2	-	CASRLQGSGYGYTF	TGTGCCAGCAGACTGCAGGGATCCGGCTATGGCTACACCTTC